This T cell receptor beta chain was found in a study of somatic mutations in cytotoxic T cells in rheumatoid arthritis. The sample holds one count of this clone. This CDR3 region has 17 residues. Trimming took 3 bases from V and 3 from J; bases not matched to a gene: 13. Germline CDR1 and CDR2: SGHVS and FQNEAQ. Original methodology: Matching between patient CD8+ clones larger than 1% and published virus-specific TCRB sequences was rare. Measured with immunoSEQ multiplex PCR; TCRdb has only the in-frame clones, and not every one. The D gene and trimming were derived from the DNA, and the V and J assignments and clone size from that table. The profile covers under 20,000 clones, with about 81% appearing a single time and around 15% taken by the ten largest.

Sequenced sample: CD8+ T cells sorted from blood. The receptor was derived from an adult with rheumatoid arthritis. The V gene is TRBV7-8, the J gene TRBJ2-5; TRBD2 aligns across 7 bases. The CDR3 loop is CASSFPWGEGREETQYF. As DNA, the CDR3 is TGTGCCAGCAGCTTTCCCTGGGGGGAGGGTAGGGAAGAGACCCAGTACTTC. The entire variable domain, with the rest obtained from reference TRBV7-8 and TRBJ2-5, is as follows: GAGVSQSPRYKVAKRGQDVALRCDPISGHVSLFWYQQALGQGPEFLTYFQNEAQLDKSGLPSDRFFAERPEGSVSTLKIQRTQQEDSAVYLCASSFPWGEGREETQYFGPGTRLLVL.